This TCR beta chain was observed in a study of blood T cell repertoires in COVID-19 (dated by TCRdb to the early 2020s). For the wider study: The collaborator samples originated in the United States, Italy and Spain and spanned the acute and convalescent phases of COVID-19. The material from the prospective study consisted of cDNA or gDNA derived from T cells, B-cell-depleted T cells, or PBMCs. Subjects who had been exposed to COVID-19, were actively infected with it, or had recovered from it provided the deeply sampled blood TCRbeta repertoires that made up the dataset. The repertoires were released in a freely available public database intended as a resource for research on the immune response to SARS-CoV-2. Samples came from the ongoing ImmuneRACE study (first 160 participants) plus 1,254 subjects from 6 global collaborators. A de-identified subject ID, COVID-19 status, age in years and sex were almost always included in the sample metadata. Where available, HLA class I and class II types were taken from metadata supplied by the sample provider and were not determined by assay-based typing.

Collaborating institutions collected whole blood in K2EDTA tubes following their own protocols. For TCRbeta analysis, collaborators shipped samples as frozen whole blood, isolated PBMCs, or DNA extracted from either of those sample types. The full study reports these points: How much clinical and demographic metadata was included differed by source and by participant, and the metadata was provided uncurated.

Turning to this clone: The clone's antigen remains unknown. No clone much larger than this one lies a single base away; base qualities are absent.

TCRbeta CDR3 regions were amplified from genomic DNA using the immunoSEQ Assay, a bias-controlled multiplex PCR. Concerning the study's data processing: The number of nucleated cells in each sample was estimated from the amplification of reference gene primers within the assay. To quantify the absolute abundance of each unique TCRbeta CDR3 rearrangement, sequence reads were collapsed and filtered. For each sample, productive Simpson clonality was calculated as the square root of Simpson's diversity index across productive rearrangements. TCRdb took over this immuneACCESS table, retaining in-frame rearrangements with V and J assigned. Such tables are incomplete; in checked studies, under half of the missing clones stem from an unresolved V gene, and the remainder is unexplained. That table is the source of V, J and clone size, and D and trimming were worked out from the DNA. Here the sample has 110,000 or so clones; around 87% occur a single time. Jointly, the top ten make up less than 30% of the sample.

Sequenced input: peripheral blood. The TCR sequence derives from a man between 65 and 85 years old with active or convalescent COVID-19.

The DNA sequence is as follows: TGTGCCAGCAGTGAATTCGAGGGACAGCCGTACAATGAGCAGTTCTTC. It translates as CASSEFEGQPYNEQFF. The chain is made from TRBV6-1 and TRBJ2-1; 7 of the junction bases match TRBD1. The CDR3, cysteine through phenylalanine, is 16 amino acids long. Only CDR3 DNA is held: 48 bases, read in frame from base 1. The CDR1 and CDR2 encoded by the germline V gene are MNHNS and SASEGT. At the junction V is shortened by 2 bases and J by 4 bases; bases outside the gene matches: 8.